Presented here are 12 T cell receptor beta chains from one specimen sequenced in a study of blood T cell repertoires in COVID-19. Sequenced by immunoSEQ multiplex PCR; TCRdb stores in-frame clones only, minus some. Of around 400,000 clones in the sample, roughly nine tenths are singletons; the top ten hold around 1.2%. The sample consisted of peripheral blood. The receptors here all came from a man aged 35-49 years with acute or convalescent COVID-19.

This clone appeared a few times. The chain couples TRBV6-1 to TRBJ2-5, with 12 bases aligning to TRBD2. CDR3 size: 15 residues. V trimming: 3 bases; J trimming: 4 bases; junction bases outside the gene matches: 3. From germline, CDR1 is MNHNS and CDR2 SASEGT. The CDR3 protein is CASSEASGRVETQYF. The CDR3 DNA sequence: TGTGCCAGCAGTGAGGCTAGCGGGAGGGTAGAGACCCAGTACTTC.

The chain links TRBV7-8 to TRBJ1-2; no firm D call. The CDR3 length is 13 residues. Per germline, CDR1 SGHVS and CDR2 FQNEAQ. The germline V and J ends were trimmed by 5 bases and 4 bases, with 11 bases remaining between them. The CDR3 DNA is TGTGCCAGCAGCGCACAGATTCGCTATGGCTACACCTTC. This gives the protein CASSAQIRYGYTF.

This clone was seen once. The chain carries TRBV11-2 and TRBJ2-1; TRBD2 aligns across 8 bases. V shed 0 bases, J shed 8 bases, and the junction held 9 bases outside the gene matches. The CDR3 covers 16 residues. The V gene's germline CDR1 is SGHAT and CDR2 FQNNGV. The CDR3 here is CASSLDLRGGKDEQFF. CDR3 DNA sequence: TGTGCCAGCAGCTTAGATTTACGGGGGGGCAAAGATGAGCAGTTCTTC.

CDR3 DNA: TGTGCCAGCATAGAAGGCAATCAGCCCCAGCATTTT. Encoded protein: CASIEGNQPQHF. The chain combines TRBV7-9 with TRBJ1-5; D not certain. CDR3 length: 12 amino acids. The V gene lost 7 bases and the J gene lost 2 bases, with 6 bases spanning the gap. CDR1 and CDR2 from the germline V gene are SEHNR and FQNEAQ (reference sequence).

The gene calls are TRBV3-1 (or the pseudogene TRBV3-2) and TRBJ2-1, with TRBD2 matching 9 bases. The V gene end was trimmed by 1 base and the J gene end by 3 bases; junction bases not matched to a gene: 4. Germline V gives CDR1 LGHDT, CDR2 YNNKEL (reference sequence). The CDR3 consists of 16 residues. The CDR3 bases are TGTGCCAGCAGCCAAGTCGGTAGCGGGAGCTACAATGAGCAGTTCTTC. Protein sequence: CASSQVGSGSYNEQFF.

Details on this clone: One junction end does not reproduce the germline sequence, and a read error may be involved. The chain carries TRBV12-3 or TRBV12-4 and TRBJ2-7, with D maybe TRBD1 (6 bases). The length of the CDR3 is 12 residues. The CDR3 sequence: CASSVGPSGVHF. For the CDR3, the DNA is TGTGCCAGCAGCGTGGGACCTTCAGGGGTCCACTTC.

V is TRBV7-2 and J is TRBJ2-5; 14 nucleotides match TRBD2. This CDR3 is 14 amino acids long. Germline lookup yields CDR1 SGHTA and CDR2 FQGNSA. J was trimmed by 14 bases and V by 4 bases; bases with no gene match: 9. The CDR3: CASSSKTSGGELYF. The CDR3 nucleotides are TGTGCCAGCAGCTCTAAGACTAGCGGGGGGGAATTATACTTC.

Written as DNA, the CDR3 is TGCACCAGCAGCCAAGAGGAGGGGCTAGCGGGGGGCCGGAGCTCCTACGAGCAGTACTTC. It specifies CTSSQEEGLAGGRSSYEQYF. The V gene is TRBV1, the J gene TRBJ2-7; the listed D gene, TRBD2, was not tested against the DNA. TRBV1 is flagged as a pseudogene. The CDR3 is 20 amino acids.

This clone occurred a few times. CDR3 nucleotides: TGTGCCAGCAGTGTCTTCGGTTACGAGCAGTACTTC. Protein product: CASSVFGYEQYF. The genes are TRBV12-3 or TRBV12-4 and TRBJ2-7; D gene unclear. Trimming cost V 5 bases and J 4 bases, with 9 bases left between them. This CDR3 has 12 residues.

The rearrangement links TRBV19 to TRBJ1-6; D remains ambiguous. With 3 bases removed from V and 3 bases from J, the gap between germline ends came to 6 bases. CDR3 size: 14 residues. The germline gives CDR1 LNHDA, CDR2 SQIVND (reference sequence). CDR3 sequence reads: CASSMRNYNSPLHF. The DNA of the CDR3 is TGTGCCAGTAGTATGCGGAACTATAATTCACCCCTCCACTTT.

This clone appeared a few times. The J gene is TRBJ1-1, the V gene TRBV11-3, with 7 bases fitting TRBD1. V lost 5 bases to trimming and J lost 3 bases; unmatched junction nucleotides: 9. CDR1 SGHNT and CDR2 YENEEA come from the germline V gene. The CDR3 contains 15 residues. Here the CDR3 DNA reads TGTGCCAGCAGCCCACGGACAGGACTCGACACTGAAGCTTTCTTT. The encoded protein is CASSPRTGLDTEAFF.

The CDR3 DNA reads TGTGCCAGCAGTCCAGGGTTGGGGGGAAACTACGAGCAGTACTTC. Its translation is CASSPGLGGNYEQYF. The V call is TRBV28, the J call TRBJ2-7; D is perhaps TRBD2 (6 bases). Germline CDR1 and CDR2: MDHEN and SYDVKM. The CDR3 is made up of 15 amino acids. Trimming shortened V by 5 bases and J by 3 bases, and 17 bases separated the two germline ends.